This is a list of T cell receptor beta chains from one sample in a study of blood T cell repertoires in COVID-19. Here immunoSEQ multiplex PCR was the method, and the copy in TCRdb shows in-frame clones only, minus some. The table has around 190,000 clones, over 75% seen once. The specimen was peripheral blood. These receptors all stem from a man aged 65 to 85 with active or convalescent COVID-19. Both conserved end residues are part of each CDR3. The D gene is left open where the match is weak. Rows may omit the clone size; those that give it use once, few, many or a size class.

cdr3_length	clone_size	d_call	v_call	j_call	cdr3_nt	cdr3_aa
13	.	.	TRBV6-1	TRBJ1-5	TGTGCCAGCAGTGAAGTGCCGGGTCAGCCCCAGCATTTT	CASSEVPGQPQHF
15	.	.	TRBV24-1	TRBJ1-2	TGTGCCACCAGTTCTCGGGAGGGGAGGGTGAATGGCTACACCTTC	CATSSREGRVNGYTF
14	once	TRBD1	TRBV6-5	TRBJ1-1	TGTGCCAGCAGGGTTCTCACAGGGGCCACTGAAGCTTTCTTT	CASRVLTGATEAFF
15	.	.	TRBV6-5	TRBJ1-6	TGTGCCAGCAGTTACTCGGGGCCATCCAATTCACCCCTCCACTTT	CASSYSGPSNSPLHF
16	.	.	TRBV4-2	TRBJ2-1	TGTGCCAGCAGCCAAGGGACAGCTCCCTATTACAATGAGCAGTTCTTC	CASSQGTAPYYNEQFF
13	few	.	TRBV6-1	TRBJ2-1	TGTGCCAGCAGTGAAGCGCTCGGGGAGGTGCGGTTCTTC	CASSEALGEVRFF
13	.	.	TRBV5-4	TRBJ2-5	TGTGCCAGCAGCGTAGACAATAGAGAGACCCAGTACTTC	CASSVDNRETQYF
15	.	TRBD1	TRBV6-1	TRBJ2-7	TGTGCCAGCAGTGAAGGACAGGGAAGTCCCTACGAGCAGTACTTC	CASSEGQGSPYEQYF
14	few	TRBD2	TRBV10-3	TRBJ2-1	TGTGCCACCATAGCGGGAGGGCCAGTAGATGAGCAGTTCTTC	CATIAGGPVDEQFF
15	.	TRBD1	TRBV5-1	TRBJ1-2	TGCGCCAGCAGCTTGGAGGGACAGGGAATCCGTGGCTACACCTTC	CASSLEGQGIRGYTF